These 22 T cell receptor beta chains came from one sample sequenced in a study of shared T cell receptors in the human thymus. Generated by immunoSEQ multiplex PCR, the TCRdb table keeps only in-frame clones and is missing some. This table holds more than 550,000 clones, around 87% found once. The data were also submitted as part of a second study, on human thymus T cells.

The sequencing sample was made of thymocytes. These receptors all come from a boy younger than two with a congenital heart defect.

The chain combines TRBV4-3 with TRBJ1-1, with a weak D call TRBD1 (5 bases). Germline V gene sequence: CDR1 LGHNA, CDR2 YSLEER. CDR3 size: 16 residues. V was cut by 0 bases and J by 6 bases, with 17 bases left in between. CDR3 coding DNA: TGCGCCAGCAGCCAAGATAGCCCCCAGGGATATGCTGAAGCTTTCTTT. It specifies CASSQDSPQGYAEAFF.

This chain connects TRBV28 to TRBJ2-5; 9 positions match TRBD2. V lost 6 bases to trimming and J lost 5 bases; unmatched junction nucleotides: 19. Germline V gene lookup returns CDR1 MDHEN and CDR2 SYDVKM. This CDR3 has 18 amino acids. This chain's CDR3 is CASRPNAGGPRVWETQYF. Written as DNA, the CDR3 is TGTGCCAGCAGACCAAACGCGGGAGGGCCGAGGGTATGGGAGACCCAGTACTTC. The variable domain in full, completed from reference TRBV28 and TRBJ2-5, reads DVKVTQSSRYLVKRTGEKVFLECVQDMDHENMFWYRQDPGLGLRLIYFSYDVKMKEKGDIPEGYSVSREKKERFSLILESASTNQTSMYLCASRPNAGGPRVWETQYFGPGTRLLVL.

The chain recombines TRBV28 with TRBJ2-7; possible D gene TRBD2, 6 bases. Trimming shortened V by 0 bases and J by 6 bases, and 27 bases separated the two germline ends. The CDR3 extends over 19 amino acids. Germline CDR1 and CDR2: MDHEN and SYDVKM. CDR3 in DNA: TGTGCCAGCAGTTTATGGGGTGGGGACTTCACAAACCCCTCTGTCGAGCAGTACTTC. It specifies CASSLWGGDFTNPSVEQYF.

This chain links TRBV12-5 with TRBJ2-3; the match to TRBD2 covers 11 bases. The CDR3 consists of 17 residues. Germline trimming cut 7 bases from V and 2 bases from J; bases unmatched to any gene: 11. Looked up from germline, CDR1 is LGHNT and CDR2 is FRNRAP. DNA for the CDR3: TGTGCTAGTGCCCCATCGGGACTAGCGGATCCCACAGATACGCAGTATTTT. This sequence encodes CASAPSGLADPTDTQYF.

V and J are TRBV5-1 and TRBJ2-2, with D tentatively TRBD2 (6 bases). Germline CDR1 is SGHRS and CDR2 is YFSETQ. Deletions cut 0 bases from V and 7 bases from J, with 16 bases between. This CDR3 spans 16 amino acids. CDR3 sequence (DNA): TGCGCCAGCAGCTTGGACATCCGGGGGTTCTACGGGGAGCTGTTTTTT. This sequence encodes CASSLDIRGFYGELFF.

The V and J genes are TRBV6-5 and TRBJ1-1; 9 bases line up with TRBD1. Germline assignment: CDR1 MNHEY and CDR2 SVGAGI. The CDR3 contains 15 residues. The junction had 11 bases not matched to a gene; V was cut back by 7 bases and J by 5 bases. The CDR3 region has the DNA TGTGCCAGCACTTCACCTCGGGACAGGGTAACTGAAGCTTTCTTT. Its translation is CASTSPRDRVTEAFF.

The genes are TRBV14 and TRBJ1-2; TRBD1 aligns across 7 bases. This CDR3 has 15 amino acids. Trimming at V came to 1 base and at J to 3 bases, leaving 5 bases not matched to a gene. CDR1 is SGHDN and CDR2 is FVKESK in the germline V gene. CDR3 nucleotides: TGTGCCAGCAGCCAAGCGGGACAGACCGACTATGGCTACACCTTC. It translates to CASSQAGQTDYGYTF. Combining the CDR3 with reference TRBV14 and TRBJ1-2 gives the whole variable domain EAGVTQFPSHSVIEKGQTVTLRCDPISGHDNLYWYRRVMGKEIKFLLHFVKESKQDESGMPNNRFLAERTGGTYSTLKVQPAELEDSGVYFCASSQAGQTDYGYTFGSGTRLTVV.

V is TRBV7-2 and J is TRBJ2-7; 8 bases match TRBD2. The CDR3 consists of 16 residues. The germline V gene has CDR1 SGHTA and CDR2 FQGNSA. With 4 bases clipped from V and 1 base from J, the junction kept 9 bases outside the gene matches. CDR3 sequence reads: CASSSNPGLGSYEQYF. The CDR3 DNA follows: TGTGCCAGCAGCTCCAACCCGGGACTAGGGTCCTACGAGCAGTACTTC. Based on the CDR3 plus reference TRBV7-2 and TRBJ2-7, the full variable domain is GAGVSQSPSNKVTEKGKDVELRCDPISGHTALYWYRQSLGQGLEFLIYFQGNSAPDKSGLPSDRFSAERTGGSVSTLTIQRTQQEDSAVYLCASSSNPGLGSYEQYFGPGTRLTVT.

CDR3 bases: TGTGCCAGCTCACCGAAGAACACGGAGTACGAGCAGTACTTC. This translates into CASSPKNTEYEQYF. The chain joins TRBV18 to TRBJ2-7; D is undetermined. This CDR3 is 14 amino acids long. Germline V gene sequence: CDR1 KGHSH, CDR2 LQKENI. The V end was cut by 3 bases, the J end by 4 bases, with 13 bases between.

The J gene is TRBJ2-2, the V gene TRBV27, with 10 bases identical to TRBD2. CDR1 is MNHEY, CDR2 SMNVEV, per germline (reference sequence). Trimming cost V 4 bases and J 5 bases; bases outside gene matches: 7. The CDR3 totals 16 residues. The CDR3 sequence is CASSSLSGGATGELFF. CDR3 DNA: TGTGCCAGCAGTTCCTTGAGCGGGGGGGCAACCGGGGAGCTGTTTTTT.

The chain uses TRBV18 and TRBJ1-3; no definite D call. CDR1 KGHSH and CDR2 LQKENI come from the germline V gene. V dropped 3 bases and J dropped 0 bases, with 6 bases sitting between them. The CDR3 consists of 14 residues. The CDR3 sequence: CASSPPGSGNTIYF. The CDR3, as DNA: TGTGCCAGCTCACCCCCCGGCTCTGGAAACACCATATATTTT.

The rearrangement joins TRBV30 to TRBJ2-7; 10 positions match TRBD1. The CDR3 is 15 amino acids. Germline V gives CDR1 GTSNPN, CDR2 SVGIG (reference sequence). V shed 3 bases, J shed 3 bases, and the junction held 8 bases outside the gene matches. CDR3 loop: CAWRDRGHSIYEQYF. The CDR3, as DNA: TGTGCCTGGAGAGACAGGGGGCACTCTATCTACGAGCAGTACTTC. Full variable domain (outside the CDR3, taken from reference TRBV30 and TRBJ2-7): SQTIHQWPATLVQPVGSPLSLECTVEGTSNPNLYWYRQAAGRGLQLLFYSVGIGQISSEVPQNLSASRPQDRQFILSSKKLLLSDSGFYLCAWRDRGHSIYEQYFGPGTRLTVT.

The rearrangement links TRBV5-4 to TRBJ2-5; D not resolved. The length of the CDR3 is 13 residues. Trimming took off 5 bases at V and 3 bases at J, with 11 bases between the two ends. Germline V gene lookup returns CDR1 SGHNT and CDR2 YYREEE (reference sequence). In nucleotides, the CDR3 is TGTGCCAGCAGTTCAGTCCAAGAAGAGACCCAGTACTTC. Protein: CASSSVQEETQYF.

The genes are TRBV28 and TRBJ2-2; weak D call: TRBD1 (6 bases). This CDR3 comprises 14 residues. Germline V gene data show CDR1 as MDHEN and CDR2 as SYDVKM. V lost 4 bases, J lost 10 bases, and 16 bases lay in between. The CDR3 DNA is TGTGCCAGCAGTTCAGGGGTACTGGCCGCGGAGCTGTTTTTT. Residues: CASSSGVLAAELFF.

The chain has TRBV14 and TRBJ1-1; D is perhaps TRBD1 (6 bases). Trimming left V 5 bases short and J 6 bases short, with 16 bases between. Germline CDR1 is SGHDN and CDR2 is FVKESK. This CDR3 comprises 14 residues. The CDR3 protein is CASSERQGLAEAFF. In DNA, the CDR3 is TGTGCCAGCAGCGAACGGCAGGGGCTTGCTGAAGCTTTCTTT.

The rearrangement links TRBV5-1 to TRBJ1-1, with 9 bases matching TRBD1. Germline CDR1 and CDR2: SGHRS and YFSETQ. Unmatched junction bases numbered 10, after V lost 4 bases and J lost 0 bases. The CDR3 length is 17 residues. The CDR3 reads CASSTGQGRGMNTEAFF. The CDR3 nucleotides read TGCGCCAGCAGCACAGGACAGGGGAGGGGAATGAACACTGAAGCTTTCTTT.

The chain recombines TRBV10-3 with TRBJ2-6, with unresolved D. V was cut by 2 bases and J by 3 bases, with 17 bases left in between. CDR1 and CDR2 (germline): ENHRY, SYGVKD. The CDR3 has 18 amino acids. In DNA, the CDR3 is TGTGCCATCAGTGAGGGTTCTAGTTATCGTCGTGGGGCCAACGTCCTGACTTTC. Protein product: CAISEGSSYRRGANVLTF.

The chain has TRBV27 and TRBJ2-3, with 9 nucleotides matching TRBD1. Germline V gene data show CDR1 as MNHEY and CDR2 as SMNVEV (reference sequence). The CDR3 has 15 residues. The J segment lost 3 bases and the V segment lost 5 bases, leaving 6 bases of the junction unmatched. The CDR3 loop reads CASSETGGKTDTQYF. In nucleotides, the CDR3 is TGTGCCAGCAGTGAGACAGGGGGAAAGACAGATACGCAGTATTTT.

The V gene is TRBV6-1, the J gene TRBJ1-6; 8 bases are shared with TRBD1. Germline V gives CDR1 MNHNS, CDR2 SASEGT. The CDR3 has 13 amino acids. The trim removed 11 bases at V and 10 bases at J, leaving 10 bases unmatched. The CDR3 coding sequence is TGTGCCCCCGCCGGGACAGGCCACTCACCCCTCCACTTT. This encodes CAPAGTGHSPLHF.

V and J are TRBV5-1 and TRBJ2-1; 11 positions match TRBD1. Trimming took 1 base from V and 9 from J; bases not matched to a gene: 9. Germline CDR1 and CDR2: SGHRS and YFSETQ. The CDR3 runs to 16 residues. Written as DNA, the CDR3 is TGCGCCAGCAGCTTGCTATCGGACAGGGGGCTTGGTGAGCAGTTCTTC. This translates into CASSLLSDRGLGEQFF. The full variable domain, completed using reference TRBV5-1 and TRBJ2-1, is KAGVTQTPRYLIKTRGQQVTLSCSPISGHRSVSWYQQTPGQGLQFLFEYFSETQRNKGNFPGRFSGRQFSNSRSEMNVSTLELGDSALYLCASSLLSDRGLGEQFFGPGTRLTVL.

The V and J genes are TRBV11-2 and TRBJ1-5; D uncertain. CDR1 and CDR2 (germline): SGHAT, FQNNGV. CDR3 length: 16 amino acids. V shed 4 bases and J shed 4 bases, with 17 bases lying between them. CDR3 in DNA: TGTGCCAGCAGCTCCGGGAGCTCTGGACCTAATCAGCCCCAGCATTTT. Translated: CASSSGSSGPNQPQHF.

V is TRBV6-1 and J is TRBJ2-2; D unresolved. V was clipped by 6 bases and J by 4 bases, with 6 bases between them. CDR3 size: 12 residues. CDR1 and CDR2 (germline): MNHNS, SASEGT. CDR3 residues: CASRIITGELFF. CDR3 DNA sequence: TGTGCCAGCAGAATTATCACCGGGGAGCTGTTTTTT.